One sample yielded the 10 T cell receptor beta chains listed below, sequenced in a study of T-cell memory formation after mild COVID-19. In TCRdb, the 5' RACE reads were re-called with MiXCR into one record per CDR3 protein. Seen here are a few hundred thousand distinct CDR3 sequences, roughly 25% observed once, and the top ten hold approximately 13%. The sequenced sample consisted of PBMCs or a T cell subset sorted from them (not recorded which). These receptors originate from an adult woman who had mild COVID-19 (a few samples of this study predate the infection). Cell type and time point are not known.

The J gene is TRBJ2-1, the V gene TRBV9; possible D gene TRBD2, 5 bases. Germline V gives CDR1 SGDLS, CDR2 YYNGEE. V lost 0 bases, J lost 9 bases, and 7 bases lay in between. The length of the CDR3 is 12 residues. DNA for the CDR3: TGTGCCAGCAGCGTAGGTGGGAGTGAGCAGTTCTTC. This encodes CASSVGGSEQFF.

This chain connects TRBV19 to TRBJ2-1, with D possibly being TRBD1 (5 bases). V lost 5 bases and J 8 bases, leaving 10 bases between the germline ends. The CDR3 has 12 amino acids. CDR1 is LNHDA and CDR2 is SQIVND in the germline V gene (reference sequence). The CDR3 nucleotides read TGTGCCAGTAGTCTAAACAGGTATGAGCAGTTCTTC. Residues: CASSLNRYEQFF. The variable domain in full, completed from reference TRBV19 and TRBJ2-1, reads DGGITQSPKYLFRKEGQNVTLSCEQNLNHDAMYWYRQDPGQGLRLIYYSQIVNDFQKGDIAEGYSVSREKKESFPLTVTSAQKNPTAFYLCASSLNRYEQFFGPGTRLTVL.

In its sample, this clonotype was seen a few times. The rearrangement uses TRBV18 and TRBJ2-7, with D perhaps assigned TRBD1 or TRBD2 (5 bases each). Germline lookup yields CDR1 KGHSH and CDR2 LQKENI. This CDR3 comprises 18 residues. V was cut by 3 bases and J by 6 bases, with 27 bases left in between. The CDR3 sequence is CASSPQRTRAGFGSEQYF. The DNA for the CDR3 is TGTGCCAGCTCACCTCAACGCACCCGAGCAGGGTTTGGGAGCGAGCAGTACTTC. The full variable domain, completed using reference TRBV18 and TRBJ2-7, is NAGVMQNPRHLVRRRGQEARLRCSPMKGHSHVYWYRQLPEEGLKFMVYLQKENIIDESGMPKERFSAEFPKEGPSILRIQQVVRGDSAAYFCASSPQRTRAGFGSEQYFGPGTRLTVT.

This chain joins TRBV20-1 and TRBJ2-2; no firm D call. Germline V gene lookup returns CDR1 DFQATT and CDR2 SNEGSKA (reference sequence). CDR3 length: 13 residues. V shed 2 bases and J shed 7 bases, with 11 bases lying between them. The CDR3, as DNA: TGCAGTGCTAGATCCGACTTGGGCGGGGAGCTGTTTTTT. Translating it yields CSARSDLGGELFF.

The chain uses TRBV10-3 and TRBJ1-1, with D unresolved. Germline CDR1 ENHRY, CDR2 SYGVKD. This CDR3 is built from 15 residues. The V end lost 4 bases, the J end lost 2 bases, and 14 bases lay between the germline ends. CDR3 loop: CAISARSGTNTEAFF. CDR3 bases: TGTGCCATCAGTGCTAGGAGTGGCACTAACACTGAAGCTTTCTTT.

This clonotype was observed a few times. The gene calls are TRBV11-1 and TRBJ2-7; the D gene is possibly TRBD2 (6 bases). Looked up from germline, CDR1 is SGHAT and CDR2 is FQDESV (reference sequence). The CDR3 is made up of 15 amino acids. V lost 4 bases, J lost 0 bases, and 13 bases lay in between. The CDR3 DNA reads TGTGCCAGCAGCTACCGGGGGTCCTCCTCCTACGAGCAGTACTTC. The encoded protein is CASSYRGSSSYEQYF. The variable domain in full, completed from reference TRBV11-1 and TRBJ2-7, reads EAEVAQSPRYKITEKSQAVAFWCDPISGHATLYWYRQILGQGPELLVQFQDESVVDDSQLPKDRFSAERLKGVDSTLKIQPAELGDSAMYLCASSYRGSSSYEQYFGPGTRLTVT.

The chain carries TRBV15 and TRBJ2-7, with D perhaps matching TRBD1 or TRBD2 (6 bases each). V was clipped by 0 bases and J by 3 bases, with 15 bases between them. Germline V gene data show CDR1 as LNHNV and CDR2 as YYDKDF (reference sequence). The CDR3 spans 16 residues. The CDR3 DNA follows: TGTGCCACCAGCAGAGATATTGGGGGGCTCCGCTACGAGCAGTACTTC. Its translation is CATSRDIGGLRYEQYF.

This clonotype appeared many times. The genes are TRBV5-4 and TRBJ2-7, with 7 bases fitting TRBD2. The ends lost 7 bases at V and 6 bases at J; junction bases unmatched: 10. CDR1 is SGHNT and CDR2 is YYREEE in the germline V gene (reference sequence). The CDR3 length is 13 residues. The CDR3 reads CASGGGFGSEQYF. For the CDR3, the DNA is TGTGCCAGCGGGGGGGGTTTCGGGAGCGAGCAGTACTTC.

The CDR3 protein is CASSLSPLAGVTDTQYF. The CDR3 DNA reads TGTGCCAGCAGCCTCTCCCCACTAGCGGGAGTAACAGATACGCAGTATTTT. The V call is TRBV7-2, the J call TRBJ2-3; 11 nucleotides line up with TRBD2. Germline lookup yields CDR1 SGHTA and CDR2 FQGNSA. The ends lost 5 bases at V and 3 bases at J; junction bases unmatched: 10. This CDR3 is 17 amino acids long. Drawing the rest from reference TRBV7-2 and TRBJ2-3, the complete variable domain is GAGVSQSPSNKVTEKGKDVELRCDPISGHTALYWYRQSLGQGLEFLIYFQGNSAPDKSGLPSDRFSAERTGGSVSTLTIQRTQQEDSAVYLCASSLSPLAGVTDTQYFGPGTRLTVL.

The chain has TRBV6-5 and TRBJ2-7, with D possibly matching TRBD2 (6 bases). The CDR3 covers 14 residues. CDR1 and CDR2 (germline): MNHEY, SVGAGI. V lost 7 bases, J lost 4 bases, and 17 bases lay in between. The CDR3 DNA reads TGTGCCAGCACCAAACCGGGAGCTTTATACGAGCAGTACTTC. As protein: CASTKPGALYEQYF.